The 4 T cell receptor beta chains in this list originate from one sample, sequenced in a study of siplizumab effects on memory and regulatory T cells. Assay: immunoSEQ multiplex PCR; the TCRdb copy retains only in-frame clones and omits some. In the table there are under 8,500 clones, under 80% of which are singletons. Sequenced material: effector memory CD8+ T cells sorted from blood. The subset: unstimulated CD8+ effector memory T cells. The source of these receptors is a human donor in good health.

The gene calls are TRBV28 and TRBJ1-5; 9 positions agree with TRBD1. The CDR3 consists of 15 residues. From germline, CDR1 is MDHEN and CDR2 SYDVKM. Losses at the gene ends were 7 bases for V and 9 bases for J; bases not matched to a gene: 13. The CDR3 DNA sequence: TGTGCCAGCACCCCGGGACAGGGTTATCGTCTGCCCCAGCATTTT. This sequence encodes CASTPGQGYRLPQHF.

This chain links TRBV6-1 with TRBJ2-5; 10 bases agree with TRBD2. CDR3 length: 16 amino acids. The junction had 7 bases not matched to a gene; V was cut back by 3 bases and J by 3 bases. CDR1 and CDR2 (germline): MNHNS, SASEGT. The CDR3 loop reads CASSDQMGLAKETQYF. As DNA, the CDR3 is TGTGCCAGCAGTGACCAAATGGGACTAGCGAAAGAGACCCAGTACTTC.

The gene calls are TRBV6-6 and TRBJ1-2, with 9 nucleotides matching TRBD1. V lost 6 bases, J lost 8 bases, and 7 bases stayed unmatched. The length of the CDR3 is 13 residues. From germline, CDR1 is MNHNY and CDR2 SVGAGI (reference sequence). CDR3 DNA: TGTGCCAGCAGGCCCGGGACAGGGAACGGCTACACCTTC. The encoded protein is CASRPGTGNGYTF.

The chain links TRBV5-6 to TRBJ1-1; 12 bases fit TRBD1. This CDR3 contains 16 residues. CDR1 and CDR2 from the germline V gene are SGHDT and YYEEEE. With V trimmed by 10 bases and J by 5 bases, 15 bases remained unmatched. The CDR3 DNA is TGTGCCTGGAGTGAGCACCCGGGACAGGGGGCAACTGAAGCTTTCTTT. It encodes CAWSEHPGQGATEAFF.